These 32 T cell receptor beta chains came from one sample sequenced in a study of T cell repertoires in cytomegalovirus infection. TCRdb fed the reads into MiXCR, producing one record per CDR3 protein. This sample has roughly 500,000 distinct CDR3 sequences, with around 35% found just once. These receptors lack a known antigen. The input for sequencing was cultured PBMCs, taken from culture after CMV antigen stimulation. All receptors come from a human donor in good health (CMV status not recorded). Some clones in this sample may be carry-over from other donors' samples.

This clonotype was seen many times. The CDR3 DNA sequence: TGTGCCAGCAGCTTAGGAGCGGAGCGGAGGGAGTTCTTC. Translated: CASSLGAERREFF. V is TRBV7-2 and J is TRBJ2-1; D might be TRBD2 (6 bases). Trimming took off 1 base at V and 14 bases at J, with 15 bases between the two ends. Germline V gene sequence: CDR1 SGHTA, CDR2 FQGNSA. This CDR3 comprises 13 residues. The complete variable domain, with remaining parts taken from reference TRBV7-2 and TRBJ2-1, reads GAGVSQSPSNKVTEKGKDVELRCDPISGHTALYWYRQSLGQGLEFLIYFQGNSAPDKSGLPSDRFSAERTGGSVSTLTIQRTQQEDSAVYLCASSLGAERREFFGPGTRLTVL.

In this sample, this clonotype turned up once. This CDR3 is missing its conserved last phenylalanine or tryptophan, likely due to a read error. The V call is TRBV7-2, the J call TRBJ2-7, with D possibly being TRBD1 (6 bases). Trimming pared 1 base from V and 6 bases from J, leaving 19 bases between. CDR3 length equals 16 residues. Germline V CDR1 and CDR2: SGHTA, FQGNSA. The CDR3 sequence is CASSLGGQGSGGEQYL. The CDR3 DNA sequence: TGTGCCAGCAGCTTAGGGGGGCAGGGAAGTGGCGGCGAGCAGTACTTA.

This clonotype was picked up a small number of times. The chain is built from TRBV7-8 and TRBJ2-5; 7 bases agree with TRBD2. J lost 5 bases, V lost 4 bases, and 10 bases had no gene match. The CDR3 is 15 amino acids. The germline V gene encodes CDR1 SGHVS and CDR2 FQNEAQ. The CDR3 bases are TGTGCCAGCAGCTCACCTTGGACTAGACGGGAGACCCAGTACTTC. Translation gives CASSSPWTRRETQYF.

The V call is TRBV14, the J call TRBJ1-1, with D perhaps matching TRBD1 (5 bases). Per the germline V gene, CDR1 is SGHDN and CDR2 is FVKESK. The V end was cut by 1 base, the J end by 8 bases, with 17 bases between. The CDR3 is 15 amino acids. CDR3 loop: CASSQGGSRALEAFF. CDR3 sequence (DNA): TGTGCCAGCAGCCAAGGAGGAAGCAGGGCACTCGAAGCTTTCTTT.

Here the CDR3 reads CASSPEASGYPYEQYF. CDR3 in DNA: TGTGCCAGCAGCCCTGAGGCTAGCGGATACCCCTACGAGCAGTACTTC. The chain links TRBV7-2 to TRBJ2-7, with 7 bases fitting TRBD2. This CDR3 has 16 amino acids. Germline V gene lookup returns CDR1 SGHTA and CDR2 FQGNSA. V was clipped by 5 bases and J by 2 bases; unmatched bases: 12. Based on the CDR3 plus reference TRBV7-2 and TRBJ2-7, the full variable domain is GAGVSQSPSNKVTEKGKDVELRCDPISGHTALYWYRQSLGQGLEFLIYFQGNSAPDKSGLPSDRFSAERTGGSVSTLTIQRTQQEDSAVYLCASSPEASGYPYEQYFGPGTRLTVT.

CDR3 bases: TGCAGTGCTAGCACCGGGACAGGGGGCAATCAGCCCCAGCATTTT. Its protein product is CSASTGTGGNQPQHF. The V and J genes are TRBV20-1 and TRBJ1-5; 10 nucleotides agree with TRBD1. From germline, CDR1 is DFQATT and CDR2 SNEGSKA (reference sequence). This CDR3 spans 15 amino acids. The V segment lost 3 bases and the J segment 2 bases; nucleotides outside the gene matches: 4.

This chain's CDR3 is CASSMIVGTTEAFF. CDR3 nucleotide sequence: TGTGCCAGTAGTATGATCGTCGGGACTACTGAAGCTTTCTTT. The chain is built from TRBV19 and TRBJ1-1; a weak D match, TRBD1 (5 bases). CDR3 length: 14 residues. V lost 3 bases and J lost 5, with 13 bases in between. Germline values: CDR1 LNHDA, CDR2 SQIVND (reference sequence).

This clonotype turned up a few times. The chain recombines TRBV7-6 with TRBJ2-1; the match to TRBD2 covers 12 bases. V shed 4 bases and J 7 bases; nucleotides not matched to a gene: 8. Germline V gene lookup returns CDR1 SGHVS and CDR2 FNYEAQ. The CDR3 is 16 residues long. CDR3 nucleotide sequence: TGTGCCAGCAGCTCGGAGCGGACTAGCGGGACGAATGAGCAGTTCTTC. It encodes CASSSERTSGTNEQFF.

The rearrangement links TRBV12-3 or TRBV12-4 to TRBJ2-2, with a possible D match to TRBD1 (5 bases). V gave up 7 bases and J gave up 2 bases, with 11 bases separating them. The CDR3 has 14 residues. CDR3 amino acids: CASKIGVNTGELFF. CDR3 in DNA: TGTGCCAGCAAGATAGGGGTAAACACCGGGGAGCTGTTTTTT.

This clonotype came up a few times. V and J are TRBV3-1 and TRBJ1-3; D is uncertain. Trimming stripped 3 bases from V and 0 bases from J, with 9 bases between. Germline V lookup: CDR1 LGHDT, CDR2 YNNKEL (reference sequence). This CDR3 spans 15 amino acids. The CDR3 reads CASSQPGLSGNTIYF. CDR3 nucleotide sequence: TGTGCCAGCAGCCAGCCGGGCCTCTCTGGAAACACCATATATTTT.

The CDR3 DNA reads as TGTGCCACCAGTGATTTGCCTAGCGGACTAGCGGGAGCGATCACAGATACGCAGTATTTT. This gives the protein CATSDLPSGLAGAITDTQYF. V and J are TRBV24-1 and TRBJ2-3, with 13 positions matching TRBD2. CDR1 is KGHDR, CDR2 SFDVKD, per germline. Germline trimming cut 0 bases from V and 2 bases from J; bases unmatched to any gene: 10. The CDR3 totals 20 residues.

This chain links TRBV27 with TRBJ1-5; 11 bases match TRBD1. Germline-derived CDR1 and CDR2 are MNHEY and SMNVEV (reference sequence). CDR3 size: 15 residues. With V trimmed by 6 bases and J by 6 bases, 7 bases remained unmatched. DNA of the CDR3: TGTGCCAGCAGCCACACCGGGACAGGGGGTCAGCCCCAGCATTTT. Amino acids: CASSHTGTGGQPQHF.

This CDR3 is CATSRDSTSGHNEQFF. CDR3 DNA: TGTGCCACCAGCAGAGATTCGACTAGCGGCCACAATGAGCAGTTCTTC. The chain combines TRBV15 with TRBJ2-1, with 9 bases matching TRBD2. CDR1 and CDR2 (germline): LNHNV, YYDKDF (reference sequence). V shed 0 bases, J shed 5 bases, and the junction held 5 bases outside the gene matches. This CDR3 comprises 16 residues.

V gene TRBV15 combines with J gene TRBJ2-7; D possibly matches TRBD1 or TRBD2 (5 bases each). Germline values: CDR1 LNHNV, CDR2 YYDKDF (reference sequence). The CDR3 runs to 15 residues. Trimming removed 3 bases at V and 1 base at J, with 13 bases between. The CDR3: CATSSSLGVSYEQYF. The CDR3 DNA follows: TGTGCCACCAGCAGTAGCCTGGGGGTTTCCTACGAGCAGTACTTC.

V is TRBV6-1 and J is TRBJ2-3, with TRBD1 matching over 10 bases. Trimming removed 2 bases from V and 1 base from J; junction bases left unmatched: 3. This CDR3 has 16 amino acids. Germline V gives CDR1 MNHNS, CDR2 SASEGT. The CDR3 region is CASSEFGTGGTDTQYF. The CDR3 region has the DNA TGTGCCAGCAGTGAATTTGGGACAGGGGGCACAGATACGCAGTATTTT.

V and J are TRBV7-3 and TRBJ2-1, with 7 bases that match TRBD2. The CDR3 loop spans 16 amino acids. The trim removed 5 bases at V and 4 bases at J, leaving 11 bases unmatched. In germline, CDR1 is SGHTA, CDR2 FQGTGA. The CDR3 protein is CASSPYLAEGYNEQFF. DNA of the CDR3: TGTGCCAGCAGCCCCTACCTAGCGGAGGGATACAATGAGCAGTTCTTC.

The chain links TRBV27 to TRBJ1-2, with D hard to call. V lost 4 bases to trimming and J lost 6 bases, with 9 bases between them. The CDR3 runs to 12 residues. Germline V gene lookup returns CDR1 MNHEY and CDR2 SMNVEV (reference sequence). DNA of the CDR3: TGTGCCAGCAGTTCCGGGTACAATGGCTACACCTTC. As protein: CASSSGYNGYTF.

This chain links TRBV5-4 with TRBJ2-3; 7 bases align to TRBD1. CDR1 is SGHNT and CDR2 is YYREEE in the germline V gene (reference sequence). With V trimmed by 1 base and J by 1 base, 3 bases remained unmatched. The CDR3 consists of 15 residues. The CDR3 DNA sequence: TGTGCCAGCAGCTTGCCTGACAGGGGCACAGATACGCAGTATTTT. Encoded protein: CASSLPDRGTDTQYF.

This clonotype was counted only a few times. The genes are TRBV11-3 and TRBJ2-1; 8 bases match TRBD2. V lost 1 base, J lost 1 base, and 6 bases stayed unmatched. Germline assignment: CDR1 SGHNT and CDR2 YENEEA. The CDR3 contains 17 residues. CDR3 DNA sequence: TGTGCCAGCAGCTTAGCGAGCGGGAGTAGTTCCTACAATGAGCAGTTCTTC. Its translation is CASSLASGSSSYNEQFF.

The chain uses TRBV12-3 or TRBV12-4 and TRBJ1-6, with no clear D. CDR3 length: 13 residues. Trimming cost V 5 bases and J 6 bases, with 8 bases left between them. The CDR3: CASSRTGNSPLHF. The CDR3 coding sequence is TGTGCCAGCAGTCGGACGGGTAATTCACCCCTCCACTTT.

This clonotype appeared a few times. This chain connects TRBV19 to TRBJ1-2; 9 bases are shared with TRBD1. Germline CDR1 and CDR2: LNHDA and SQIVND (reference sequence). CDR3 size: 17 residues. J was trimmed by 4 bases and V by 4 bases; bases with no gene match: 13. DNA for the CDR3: TGTGCCAGTAGTAGCCGGACAGGGGTGAAGGGCGGCTATGGCTACACCTTC. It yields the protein CASSSRTGVKGGYGYTF.

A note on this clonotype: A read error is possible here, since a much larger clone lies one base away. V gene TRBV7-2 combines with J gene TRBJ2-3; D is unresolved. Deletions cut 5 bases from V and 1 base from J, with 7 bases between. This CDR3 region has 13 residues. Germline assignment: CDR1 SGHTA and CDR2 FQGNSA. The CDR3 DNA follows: TGTACCAGCAGCCCAAGACGCACAGATACGCAGTATTTT. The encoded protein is CTSSPRRTDTQYF.

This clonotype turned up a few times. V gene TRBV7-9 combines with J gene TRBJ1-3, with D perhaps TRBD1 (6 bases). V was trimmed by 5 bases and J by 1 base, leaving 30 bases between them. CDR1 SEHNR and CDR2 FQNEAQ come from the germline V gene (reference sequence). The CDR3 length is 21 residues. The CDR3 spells CASSPGEGTTTEGLSGNTIYF. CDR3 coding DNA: TGTGCCAGCAGCCCAGGGGAGGGGACGACAACGGAAGGACTGTCTGGAAACACCATATATTTT.

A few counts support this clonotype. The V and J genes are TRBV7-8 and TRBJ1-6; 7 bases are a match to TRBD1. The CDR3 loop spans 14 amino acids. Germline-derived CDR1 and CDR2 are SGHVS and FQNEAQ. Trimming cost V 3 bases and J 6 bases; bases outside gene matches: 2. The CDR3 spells CASSFDRVNSPLHF. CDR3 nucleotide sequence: TGTGCCAGCAGCTTTGACAGGGTTAATTCACCCCTCCACTTT.

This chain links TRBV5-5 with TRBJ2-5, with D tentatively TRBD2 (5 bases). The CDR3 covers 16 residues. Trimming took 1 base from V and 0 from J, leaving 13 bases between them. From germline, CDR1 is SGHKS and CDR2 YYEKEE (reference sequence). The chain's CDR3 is CASSLRIGLYQETQYF. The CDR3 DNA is TGTGCCAGCAGCTTGAGGATCGGACTGTACCAAGAGACCCAGTACTTC.

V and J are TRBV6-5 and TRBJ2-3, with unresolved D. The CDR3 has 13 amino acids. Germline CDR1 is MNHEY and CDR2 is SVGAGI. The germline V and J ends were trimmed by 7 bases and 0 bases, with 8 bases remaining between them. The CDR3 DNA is TGTGCCAGCACCCATGACAGCACAGATACGCAGTATTTT. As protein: CASTHDSTDTQYF.

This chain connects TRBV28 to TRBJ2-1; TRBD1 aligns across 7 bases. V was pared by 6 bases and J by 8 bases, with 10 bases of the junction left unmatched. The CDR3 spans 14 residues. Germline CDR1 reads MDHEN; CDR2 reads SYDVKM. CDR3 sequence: CASSWDRTTDEQFF. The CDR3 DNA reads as TGTGCCAGCAGCTGGGACAGAACGACGGATGAGCAGTTCTTC.

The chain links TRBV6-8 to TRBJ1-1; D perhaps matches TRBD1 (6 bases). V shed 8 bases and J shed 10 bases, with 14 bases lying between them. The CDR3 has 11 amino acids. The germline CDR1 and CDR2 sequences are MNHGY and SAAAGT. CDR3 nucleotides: TGTGCCAGCCACCGAGGGGGGGGAGCTTTCTTT. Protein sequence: CASHRGGGAFF.

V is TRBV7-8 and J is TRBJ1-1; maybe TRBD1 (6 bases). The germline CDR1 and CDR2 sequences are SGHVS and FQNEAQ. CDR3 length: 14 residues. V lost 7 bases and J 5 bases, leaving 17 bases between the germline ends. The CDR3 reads CASNPPGAKTEAFF. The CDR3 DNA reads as TGTGCCAGCAACCCCCCAGGGGCGAAAACTGAAGCTTTCTTT.

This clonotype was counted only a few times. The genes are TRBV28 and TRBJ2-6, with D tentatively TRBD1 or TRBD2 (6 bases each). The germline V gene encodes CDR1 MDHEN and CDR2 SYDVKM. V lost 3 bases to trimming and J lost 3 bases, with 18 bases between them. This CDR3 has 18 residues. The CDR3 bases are TGTGCCAGCAGTTTCCCCAGACTAGGGGGATATGGGGCCAACGTCCTGACTTTC. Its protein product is CASSFPRLGGYGANVLTF.

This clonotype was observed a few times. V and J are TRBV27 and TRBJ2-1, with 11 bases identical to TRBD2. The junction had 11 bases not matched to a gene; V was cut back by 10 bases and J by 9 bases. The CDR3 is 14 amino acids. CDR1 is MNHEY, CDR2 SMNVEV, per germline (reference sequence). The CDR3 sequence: CATKALAGGVEQFF. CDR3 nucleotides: TGTGCCACCAAAGCCCTAGCGGGAGGCGTTGAGCAGTTCTTC.

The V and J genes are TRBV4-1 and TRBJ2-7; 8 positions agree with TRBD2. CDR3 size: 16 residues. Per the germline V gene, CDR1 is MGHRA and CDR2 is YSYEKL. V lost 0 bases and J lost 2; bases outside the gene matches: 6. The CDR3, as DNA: TGCGCCAGCAGCCAAGAGGGGTCGGGACTAGCCTACGAGCAGTACTTC. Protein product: CASSQEGSGLAYEQYF.